These T cell receptor beta chains were read from a single sample in a study of identical twins. Each CDR3 protein is one row after TCRdb ran MiXCR on the 5' RACE reads. The sample has about 660,000 distinct CDR3 sequences, 8% to 9% seen once. The sample also formed part of further work on yellow fever vaccine responses in identical twins.

Sample: PBMCs. The source of these receptors is a woman aged 18-29 years in good health. Each CDR3 is given with its conserved first and last residue. A D gene is named only where the DNA matches it firmly. Not every row has a clone size; where given, it reads once, few, many or a size class.

clone size	V gene	J gene	D gene	CDR3 protein	CDR3 DNA
few	TRBV16	TRBJ1-6	NA	CASTAKGGSNSPLHF	TGTGCCAGCACCGCAAAAGGAGGTAGCAATTCACCCCTCCACTTT
NA	TRBV10-3	TRBJ2-5	TRBD2	CATAALAGGQETQYF	TGTGCCACCGCCGCCCTAGCGGGGGGACAAGAGACCCAGTACTTC
NA	TRBV3-1	TRBJ2-4	NA	CASSQEWRRAKNIQYF	TGTGCCAGCAGCCAAGAATGGCGGCGAGCCAAAAACATTCAGTACTTC
many	TRBV14	TRBJ2-7	NA	CASSQGGTVTYEQYF	TGTGCCAGCAGCCAAGGGGGGACGGTTACCTACGAGCAGTACTTC
NA	TRBV20-1	TRBJ2-7	TRBD2	CSARGTSAEQYF	TGCAGTGCTAGAGGGACTAGCGCCGAGCAGTACTTC
many	TRBV28	TRBJ2-2	TRBD2	CASSVLAGNTGELFF	TGTGCCAGCAGTGTTCTAGCGGGGAACACCGGGGAGCTGTTTTTT
NA	TRBV5-1	TRBJ2-3	NA	CASSVTGHITDTQYF	TGCGCCAGCAGCGTTACGGGACATATAACAGATACGCAGTATTTT
NA	TRBV20-1	TRBJ2-1	NA	CSARRTVNNEQFF	TGCAGTGCTAGAAGGACGGTAAACAATGAGCAGTTCTTC
many	TRBV9	TRBJ2-7	TRBD2	CASSVGASGYYEQYF	TGTGCCAGCAGCGTCGGGGCTAGCGGATACTACGAGCAGTACTTC
NA	TRBV6-2/TRBV6-3	TRBJ2-2	TRBD1	CASSSRTGGTTGELFF	TGTGCCAGCAGTTCTAGGACAGGGGGTACCACCGGGGAGCTGTTTTTT
many	TRBV10-3	TRBJ2-1	TRBD2	CAISTPSGSQSEQFF	TGTGCCATCTCCACCCCAAGCGGGAGCCAAAGTGAGCAGTTCTTC
many	TRBV9	TRBJ2-5	TRBD2	CASSKPTSGDETQYF	TGTGCCAGCAGCAAGCCGACTAGCGGGGACGAGACCCAGTACTTC
few	TRBV28	TRBJ2-7	TRBD2	CASSFAAGGLSYEQYF	TGTGCCAGCAGTTTTGCGGCGGGAGGGCTTAGCTACGAGCAGTACTTC
NA	TRBV4-3	TRBJ2-1	TRBD1	CASSQDGQGAGNEQFF	TGCGCCAGCAGCCAAGATGGACAGGGGGCGGGCAATGAGCAGTTCTTC
many	TRBV5-1	TRBJ2-1	NA	CASSGGGSAYNEQFF	TGCGCCAGCAGCGGAGGGGGGTCCGCCTACAATGAGCAGTTCTTC
NA	TRBV7-9	TRBJ2-2	TRBD1	CASRPLGQSNTGELFF	TGTGCCAGCAGACCTCTGGGACAGTCGAACACCGGGGAGCTGTTTTTT
few	TRBV12-3/TRBV12-4	TRBJ2-7	TRBD1	CASSGDREPYEQYF	TGTGCCAGCAGTGGGGACAGGGAGCCCTACGAGCAGTACTTC
few	TRBV12-3/TRBV12-4	TRBJ2-6	NA	CASTFETSGANVLTF	TGTGCCAGCACCTTCGAGACCTCTGGGGCCAACGTCCTGACTTTC
NA	TRBV7-8	TRBJ1-1	TRBD1	CASSFPTGVVEAEAFF	TGTGCCAGCAGCTTCCCCACAGGGGTTGTAGAGGCTGAAGCTTTCTTT
NA	TRBV30	TRBJ2-1	NA	CAWTDERVNEQFF	TGTGCCTGGACTGATGAGCGGGTAAATGAGCAGTTCTTC
few	TRBV6-5	TRBJ1-5	NA	CASSSVGPNQPQHF	TGTGCCAGCAGTTCCGTGGGTCCCAATCAGCCCCAGCATTTT
many	TRBV6-1	TRBJ1-5	TRBD1	CASSSGTGDYSNQPQHF	TGTGCCAGCAGCTCCGGGACAGGGGATTATAGCAATCAGCCCCAGCATTTT
once	TRBV2	TRBJ1-5	TRBD1	CASSVDRTGGSGPQHF	TGTGCCAGCAGTGTTGACCGGACAGGAGGATCTGGACCCCAGCATTTT
few	TRBV30	TRBJ2-1	NA	CAWRGVEQQFF	TGTGCCTGGAGGGGGGTAGAACAGCAGTTCTTC
many	TRBV12-3/TRBV12-4	TRBJ2-7	TRBD1	CASSLARGQGLYEQYF	TGTGCCAGCAGTTTAGCGAGGGGACAGGGGTTGTACGAGCAGTACTTC
many	TRBV3-1	TRBJ1-1	NA	CASSPQGFTEAFF	TGTGCCAGCAGCCCTCAGGGTTTCACTGAAGCTTTCTTT
few	TRBV6-5	TRBJ2-6	NA	CASSSTASPPLSGANVLTF	TGTGCCAGCAGTTCGACGGCCTCACCCCCTCTCTCTGGGGCCAACGTCCTGACTTTC
few	TRBV6-5	TRBJ2-2	TRBD2	CASSYEAGGLSGELFF	TGTGCCAGCAGTTACGAGGCGGGGGGTCTTTCCGGGGAGCTGTTTTTT
many	TRBV29-1	TRBJ2-7	TRBD1	CSVVKDRAYEQYF	TGCAGCGTTGTCAAGGACAGGGCCTACGAGCAGTACTTC
many	TRBV28	TRBJ2-2	NA	CASREPNTGELFF	TGTGCCAGCCGGGAACCAAACACCGGGGAGCTGTTTTTT
NA	TRBV20-1	TRBJ2-7	NA	CSVFGDYEQYF	TGCAGTGTTTTTGGAGACTACGAGCAGTACTTC